A single sample is the source of the 8 T cell receptor beta chains below, sequenced in a study of T-cell reconstitution after alpha-beta-depleted transplantation in children. Unique molecular identifiers were used to barcode this TCRbeta library. TCRdb used MiXCR to reprocess the PCR reads, holding one entry per CDR3 protein. The repertoire holds about 7,900 distinct CDR3 sequences, 17% seen once, with approximately 90% in the top ten. The source material was PBMCs, mostly from graft donor cells, sampled 60 days after TCRalphabeta/CD19-depleted stem cell transplant. The receptors stem from a girl under three years old who had a stem cell transplant for combined immunodeficiency, so the T cells may come from the graft donor.

At least ten counts were recorded for this clonotype. CDR3 nucleotides: TGTGCCAGCGGACTAGCGTACCAAGAGACCCAGTACTTC. Protein sequence: CASGLAYQETQYF. V gene TRBV27 combines with J gene TRBJ2-5; 9 nucleotides align to TRBD2. CDR3 length equals 13 residues. Germline values: CDR1 MNHEY, CDR2 SMNVEV (reference sequence). Germline trimming cut 8 bases from V and 0 bases from J; bases unmatched to any gene: 1.

The chain links TRBV18 to TRBJ1-5, with D perhaps TRBD1 (5 bases). The CDR3 contains 15 residues. V was trimmed by 3 bases and J by 2 bases, leaving 11 bases between them. Per germline, CDR1 KGHSH and CDR2 LQKENI. The CDR3: CASSPQGNGNQPQHF. The CDR3 coding sequence is TGTGCCAGCTCACCTCAGGGAAACGGCAATCAGCCCCAGCATTTT. Drawing the rest from reference TRBV18 and TRBJ1-5, the complete variable domain is NAGVMQNPRHLVRRRGQEARLRCSPMKGHSHVYWYRQLPEEGLKFMVYLQKENIIDESGMPKERFSAEFPKEGPSILRIQQVVRGDSAAYFCASSPQGNGNQPQHFGDGTRLSIL.

This rearrangement joins TRBV20-1 to TRBJ1-2; the D is unclear. Germline V gives CDR1 DFQATT, CDR2 SNEGSKA (reference sequence). This CDR3 contains 14 residues. The ends were cut back, 0 bases at V and 2 bases at J, with 10 bases in the middle. Here the CDR3 reads CSARDQKGNYGYTF. DNA for the CDR3: TGCAGTGCTAGAGATCAGAAAGGGAACTATGGCTACACCTTC.

The rearrangement uses TRBV3-1 and TRBJ2-5; no definite D call. CDR3 length: 14 residues. Germline V lookup: CDR1 LGHDT, CDR2 YNNKEL (reference sequence). V lost 3 bases and J lost 5, with 13 bases in between. CDR3 in amino acids: CASSHGWNGETQYF. For the CDR3, the DNA is TGTGCCAGCAGCCACGGCTGGAATGGGGAGACCCAGTACTTC.

The J gene is TRBJ2-1, the V gene TRBV6-2 or TRBV6-3; 12 bases match TRBD2. From germline, CDR1 is MNHEY and CDR2 SVGEGT. Trimming removed 5 bases from V and 3 bases from J; junction bases left unmatched: 5. The CDR3 length is 16 residues. Written as DNA, the CDR3 is TGTGCCAGCAGTACCGGACTAGCGGGGATCTACAATGAGCAGTTCTTC. The encoded protein is CASSTGLAGIYNEQFF.

This clonotype showed up just a few times. One end of the junction varies from germline; a read error may be responsible. This rearrangement joins TRBV10-3 to TRBJ2-3; D is possibly TRBD1 (6 bases). Germline assignment: CDR1 ENHRY and CDR2 SYGVKD. The CDR3 is 16 amino acids. CDR3 bases: TGTGCCATGAGTGCCAGGGGCAGAACTAGCACAGATACGCAGTATTTT. This translates into CAMSARGRTSTDTQYF.

There are many counts of this clonotype. J is TRBJ2-7 and V is TRBV29-1, with 11 positions matching TRBD1. With 7 bases clipped from V and 2 bases from J, the junction kept 10 bases outside the gene matches. The CDR3 consists of 15 residues. Germline CDR1 reads SQVTM; CDR2 reads ANQGSEA. The CDR3: CSARGSGQGAYEQYF. CDR3 DNA: TGCAGCGCCAGAGGCTCGGGACAGGGGGCCTACGAGCAGTACTTC.

This clonotype showed up many times. V gene TRBV9 combines with J gene TRBJ2-1; weak D call: TRBD2 (5 bases). Trimming cost V 0 bases and J 4 bases, with 8 bases left between them. The CDR3 runs 14 residues. Germline V gene lookup returns CDR1 SGDLS and CDR2 YYNGEE. The CDR3 DNA is TGTGCCAGCAGCGTAGACCAGCGGTACAATGAGCAGTTCTTC. This translates into CASSVDQRYNEQFF.